The 15 T cell receptor beta chains in this list originate from one sample, sequenced in a study of T cells in Graves' hyperthyroidism and ophthalmopathy. Amplification yielded TCR beta CDR3 regions, with RNA transcripts as the source. HTBI primers drove first-round RT-PCR of the TCR CDR3. TCRdb reprocessed the multiplex PCR reads with MiXCR, giving one entry per CDR3 protein. The sample contains some 350,000 distinct CDR3 sequences, about an eighth of which appear only once. The sample comprised blood. The source of these receptors is a woman aged 40 to 50 with Graves' ophthalmopathy.

This clonotype was seen at least ten times. This chain uses TRBV12-5 with TRBJ2-1; 7 bases fit TRBD2. V shed 3 bases and J 10 bases; nucleotides not matched to a gene: 9. Germline loops: CDR1 LGHNT, CDR2 FRNRAP. CDR3 length equals 14 residues. The CDR3 loop reads CASGFGRWGGEQFF. DNA for the CDR3: TGTGCTAGTGGTTTCGGCCGGTGGGGGGGAGAGCAGTTCTTC.

This clonotype was detected only a few times. The chain couples TRBV14 to TRBJ2-7; no clear D gene. From germline, CDR1 is SGHDN and CDR2 FVKESK. This CDR3 region has 13 residues. V was trimmed by 4 bases and J by 3 bases, leaving 10 bases between them. CDR3 nucleotide sequence: TGTGCCAGCAGCCGGGCGATCCTCTACGAGCAGTACTTC. Encoded protein: CASSRAILYEQYF.

Many counts were recorded for this clonotype. V gene TRBV7-2 combines with J gene TRBJ2-5, with 10 nucleotides matching TRBD1. V was clipped by 4 bases and J by 3 bases; unmatched bases: 11. Germline V gene lookup returns CDR1 SGHTA and CDR2 FQGNSA. The CDR3 contains 17 residues. The CDR3 region is CASSSQPAGTGEETQYF. The CDR3 DNA is TGTGCCAGCAGCTCACAACCAGCCGGGACAGGGGAAGAGACCCAGTACTTC.

This clonotype appeared many times. The CDR3 loop is CASSQRPGQLNEKLFF. The CDR3 coding sequence is TGTGCCAGCAGCCAGAGACCAGGACAGCTTAATGAAAAACTGTTTTTT. The rearrangement joins TRBV3-1 to TRBJ1-4; perhaps TRBD1 as D (6 bases). Trimming stripped 3 bases from V and 4 bases from J, with 15 bases between. Per germline, CDR1 LGHDT and CDR2 YNNKEL (reference sequence). The CDR3 spans 16 residues.

The table lists this clonotype with a count of one. A much bigger clone sits one base away, suggesting this may be a read error. The rearrangement joins TRBV29-1 to TRBJ1-1; no clear D gene. V shed 1 base and J shed 7 bases, with 7 bases lying between them. This CDR3 is built from 11 residues. CDR1 and CDR2 (germline): SQVTM, ANQGSEA. As DNA, the CDR3 is TGCAGCGTTGAAGGGGCGAGTGAAGCTTTCTTT. It encodes CSVEGASEAFF.

The genes are TRBV15 and TRBJ1-1, with D tentatively TRBD1 (6 bases). Germline V lookup: CDR1 LNHNV, CDR2 YYDKDF (reference sequence). Deletions cut 1 base from V and 0 bases from J, with 21 bases between. The CDR3 loop spans 19 amino acids. As DNA, the CDR3 is TGTGCCACCAGCAGAGGGAATTTTGGGCTGGGGGCGATGAACACTGAAGCTTTCTTT. Translation: CATSRGNFGLGAMNTEAFF.

This clonotype was seen at least ten times. V gene TRBV6-1 combines with J gene TRBJ1-1, with D possibly matching TRBD1 (5 bases). Germline V lookup: CDR1 MNHNS, CDR2 SASEGT. The V end was cut by 5 bases, the J end by 1 base, with 14 bases between. The length of the CDR3 is 15 residues. The CDR3 DNA sequence: TGTGCCAGCAGTTACAGCCTCGGGGGGAACACTGAAGCTTTCTTT. Protein sequence: CASSYSLGGNTEAFF.

To note about this clonotype: Possible read error: a much larger clone is one base away. This chain uses TRBV11-2 with TRBJ2-2; the D gene is possibly TRBD2 (6 bases). Looked up from germline, CDR1 is SGHAT and CDR2 is FQNNGV. This CDR3 comprises 12 residues. The CDR3 region has the DNA TGTGCCAGCAGGCCTCTAATCGGGGGGCTGTTTTTT. Amino acid sequence: CASRPLIGGLFF.

This clonotype showed up many times. The chain is built from TRBV5-6 and TRBJ2-7; D might be TRBD1 (7 bases). The CDR3 runs to 16 residues. The V gene's germline CDR1 is SGHDT and CDR2 YYEEEE. The germline V and J ends were trimmed by 0 bases and 0 bases, with 13 bases remaining between them. The CDR3, as DNA: TGTGCCAGCAGCTTGGATCCAGGGGGACTCTCCTACGAGCAGTACTTC. It yields the protein CASSLDPGGLSYEQYF.

The chain links TRBV10-3 to TRBJ1-5; weak D call: TRBD1 (6 bases). This CDR3 has 15 residues. Germline loops: CDR1 ENHRY, CDR2 SYGVKD. The germline V and J ends were trimmed by 0 bases and 6 bases, with 12 bases remaining between them. The CDR3 region is CAISESGGRGQPQHF. The CDR3 DNA follows: TGTGCCATCAGTGAGTCAGGGGGAAGAGGTCAGCCCCAGCATTTT.

This clonotype came up many times. The genes are TRBV29-1 and TRBJ1-2; the match to TRBD1 covers 7 bases. The length of the CDR3 is 15 residues. V shed 7 bases, J shed 0 bases, and the junction held 11 bases outside the gene matches. Germline-derived CDR1 and CDR2 are SQVTM and ANQGSEA. The CDR3 is CSGYGVTGSNYGYTF. The CDR3 DNA reads as TGCAGCGGCTACGGGGTGACAGGGTCTAACTATGGCTACACCTTC. Combining the CDR3 with reference TRBV29-1 and TRBJ1-2 gives the whole variable domain SAVISQKPSRDICQRGTSLTIQCQVDSQVTMMFWYRQQPGQSLTLIATANQGSEATYESGFVIDKFPISRPNLTFSTLTVSNMSPEDSSIYLCSGYGVTGSNYGYTFGSGTRLTVV.

V usage is TRBV18 and J usage is TRBJ1-4, with D unclear. This CDR3 is 14 amino acids long. Germline V gene data show CDR1 as KGHSH and CDR2 as LQKENI. Trimming took off 5 bases at V and 4 bases at J, with 11 bases between the two ends. The CDR3 DNA is TGTGCCAGCTCAGCGGTCACAGATAATGAAAAACTGTTTTTT. Translating gives CASSAVTDNEKLFF.

This clonotype was detected a few times. The V gene is TRBV4-2, the J gene TRBJ1-4; TRBD1 might be the D (6 bases). Germline assignment: CDR1 LGHNA and CDR2 YNFKEQ. V lost 1 base and J lost 10, with 19 bases in between. The CDR3 contains 16 residues. The DNA of the CDR3 is TGTGCCAGCAGCCAAGTTGGGGACACCGCAGAGATAAAACTGTTTTTT. Translating gives CASSQVGDTAEIKLFF.

This clonotype was detected many times. The chain uses TRBV2 and TRBJ2-7; TRBD2 might be the D (6 bases). CDR3 size: 15 residues. The V gene's germline CDR1 is SNHLY and CDR2 FYNNEI. Trimming cost V 6 bases and J 1 base, with 16 bases left between them. This CDR3 is CASSEMGGKSYEQYF. The DNA for the CDR3 is TGTGCCAGCAGCGAGATGGGGGGAAAATCCTACGAGCAGTACTTC.

This clonotype has a count of ten or more. This chain joins TRBV28 and TRBJ2-4, with a possible D match to TRBD1 (5 bases). The germline gives CDR1 MDHEN, CDR2 SYDVKM. The CDR3 is made up of 14 amino acids. With 2 bases removed from V and 10 bases from J, the gap between germline ends came to 15 bases. This CDR3 reads CASSLAARPGIQYF. The CDR3 bases are TGTGCCAGCAGTTTAGCGGCTAGGCCAGGGATTCAGTACTTC.